The 3 T cell receptor beta chains listed next were all sequenced from one sample in a study of T cells in localized non-small cell lung cancer. The method was immunoSEQ multiplex PCR; TCRdb's version includes in-frame clones alone and lacks a portion of them. The sample lists roughly 36,000 clones; roughly nine tenths were seen once. Material: PBMCs, obtained before any cancer treatment. These receptors originate from a man between 40 and 70 years old with stage II lung adenocarcinoma.

The chain is built from TRBV2 and TRBJ1-5; D unclear. Trimming removed 0 bases at V and 6 bases at J, with 9 bases between. The CDR3 runs 14 residues. CDR1 is SNHLY, CDR2 FYNNEI, per germline. The CDR3 loop is CASSEALPSQPQHF. In DNA, the CDR3 is TGTGCCAGCAGTGAAGCGCTTCCAAGTCAGCCCCAGCATTTT.

The V and J genes are TRBV12-5 and TRBJ2-7, with D possibly being TRBD1 (8 bases). Between the trimmed V and J ends, which lost 5 bases and 3 bases, there was a span of 17 bases. Germline assignment: CDR1 LGHNT and CDR2 FRNRAP. This CDR3 is built from 15 residues. The CDR3 protein is CASGNTGGAHYEQYF. The DNA for the CDR3 is TGTGCTAGTGGTAATACAGGGGGGGCCCACTACGAGCAGTACTTC.

The rearrangement links TRBV5-1 to TRBJ2-1; either TRBD1 or TRBD2 may fit D (5 bases each). The CDR3 is made up of 13 amino acids. Germline-derived CDR1 and CDR2 are SGHRS and YFSETQ. The ends were cut back, 1 base at V and 5 bases at J, with 7 bases in the middle. The CDR3 DNA follows: TGCGCCAGCAGCTTGCGGGACGACAATGAGCAGTTCTTC. This sequence encodes CASSLRDDNEQFF.